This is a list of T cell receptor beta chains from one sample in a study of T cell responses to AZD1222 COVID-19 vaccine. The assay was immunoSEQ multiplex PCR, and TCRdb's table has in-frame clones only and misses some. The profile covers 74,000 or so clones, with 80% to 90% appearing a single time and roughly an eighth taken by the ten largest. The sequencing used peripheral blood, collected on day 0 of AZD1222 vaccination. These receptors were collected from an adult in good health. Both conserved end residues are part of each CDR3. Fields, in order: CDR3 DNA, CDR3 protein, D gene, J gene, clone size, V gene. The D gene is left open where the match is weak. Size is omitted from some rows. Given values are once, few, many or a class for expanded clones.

cdr3_nt: TGCAGTGCTAGTTACTCCGGATCTGGAAACACCATATATTTT
cdr3_aa: CSASYSGSGNTIYF
d_call: .
j_call: TRBJ1-3
clone_size: .
v_call: TRBV20-1

cdr3_nt: TGCGCCAGCAGCCAAGAAGAGGATGAAAAACTGTTTTTT
cdr3_aa: CASSQEEDEKLFF
d_call: .
j_call: TRBJ1-4
clone_size: few
v_call: TRBV4-3

cdr3_nt: TGCAGCGTTCGCTTTGGGATTTCAGAGGGGACCCAGTACTTC
cdr3_aa: CSVRFGISEGTQYF
d_call: .
j_call: TRBJ2-5
clone_size: .
v_call: TRBV29-1

cdr3_nt: TGTGCCAGCAGCTTAGTTGCTCACTCTGGAAACACCATATATTTT
cdr3_aa: CASSLVAHSGNTIYF
d_call: .
j_call: TRBJ1-3
clone_size: .
v_call: TRBV7-9

cdr3_nt: TGCGCCAGCAGCCAAGTAGGGCGTGACTCCCCGGCTTTCTTT
cdr3_aa: CASSQVGRDSPAFF
d_call: .
j_call: TRBJ1-1
clone_size: .
v_call: TRBV4-3

cdr3_nt: TGCAGCGACGACGGACAGGGCAACACCGGGGAGCTGTTTTTT
cdr3_aa: CSDDGQGNTGELFF
d_call: TRBD1
j_call: TRBJ2-2
clone_size: few
v_call: TRBV29-1

cdr3_nt: TGTGCCAGCAGGCAGACTAGTGTCGAACCCTACGAGCAGTACTTC
cdr3_aa: CASRQTSVEPYEQYF
d_call: .
j_call: TRBJ2-7
clone_size: .
v_call: TRBV27

cdr3_nt: TGTGCCAGCAGTTTACAGGGGACCTACAATGAGCAGTTCTTC
cdr3_aa: CASSLQGTYNEQFF
d_call: .
j_call: TRBJ2-1
clone_size: few
v_call: TRBV27

cdr3_nt: TGTGCCAGCAGTTACAGGGTCCACGAGCAGTACTTC
cdr3_aa: CASSYRVHEQYF
d_call: .
j_call: TRBJ2-7
clone_size: .
v_call: TRBV12-3/TRBV12-4

cdr3_nt: TGCAGCTCGAAAAGGCAAGAGACCCAGTACTTC
cdr3_aa: CSSKRQETQYF
d_call: .
j_call: TRBJ2-5
clone_size: .
v_call: TRBV29-1

cdr3_nt: TGTGCCAGCAGCCCCTTAAGCGGCTCTGGAAACACCATATATTTT
cdr3_aa: CASSPLSGSGNTIYF
d_call: .
j_call: TRBJ1-3
clone_size: .
v_call: TRBV7-8

cdr3_nt: TGTGCCAGTAGTTTTGTCGGGACAGGGACACGGACTGAAGCTTTCTTT
cdr3_aa: CASSFVGTGTRTEAFF
d_call: TRBD1
j_call: TRBJ1-1
clone_size: .
v_call: TRBV19

cdr3_nt: TGTGCCGCCCAGGGGCCTTACAATGAGCAGTTCTTC
cdr3_aa: CAAQGPYNEQFF
d_call: .
j_call: TRBJ2-1
clone_size: .
v_call: TRBV19

cdr3_nt: TGTGCCAGCAGCTTGGATTCTACGGCTAGCACAGATACGCAGTATTTT
cdr3_aa: CASSLDSTASTDTQYF
d_call: .
j_call: TRBJ2-3
clone_size: .
v_call: TRBV5-5